This TCR beta chain was recovered during a study of blood T cell repertoires in COVID-19. Authors' methods: It was from reference gene primer amplification that nucleated cell counts were estimated. Profiling relied on immunoSEQ multiplex PCR, and the TCRdb table lists in-frame clones only, not all of them. V, J and clone size derive from that table, while D and trimming were established from the DNA sequence. The table includes a few hundred thousand clones, about 81% detected once. Participant-reported clinical history was the basis for cohort assignment. Germline V gene data show CDR1 as LNHDA and CDR2 as SQIVND (reference sequence). The CDR3 sequence is 16 residues long. V lost 3 bases to trimming and J lost 0 bases, with 12 bases between them.

The receptor comes from a man aged 30-40 years with acute COVID-19. Sequenced sample: PBMCs or T cells enriched from blood (not recorded which). The chain is built from TRBV19 and TRBJ1-5; tentative D call: TRBD1 (5 bases). The CDR3 reads CASSIGAGYSNQPQHF. The CDR3 region has the DNA TGTGCCAGTAGTATTGGGGCAGGGTATAGCAATCAGCCCCAGCATTTT.